This T cell receptor (beta chain) was identified during a study of T cells expressing NK-cell markers. Study in general: Source material for TCR beta repertoires consisted of sorted CD3+CD56+NKG2C+, CD3+CD56+NKG2C- and CD3+CD56-NKG2C+ T cells.

Regarding this clonotype: What it recognizes is unknown.

Germline V lookup: CDR1 DFQATT, CDR2 SNEGSKA (reference sequence). This CDR3 has 15 amino acids. TCR beta cDNA was generated via 5'RACE template switching incorporating UMIs. Using the 5' RACE reads, TCRdb records one entry per CDR3 protein without DNA. This sample's table reports 250,000 to 300,000 distinct CDR3 sequences. Points from the study as a whole: The dominant NKG2C+ clonotypes represented about 1.0-7.5% of CD8+ T cells in five or six donors. Topping the CD3+CD56-NKG2C+ fraction as well were these clonotypes, in a handful of donors.

The sequenced material came from blood T cells: a sorted CD56 or NKG2C T cell subset, CD4+ or CD8+ T cells, or bulk PBMC T cells (not recorded which). The clonotype comes from a man between 18 and 35 years old in good health. V and J are TRBV20-1 and TRBJ1-1. The CDR3 sequence is CSARPILSMNTEAFF.